The subject of this entry is one TCR beta chain. Its target is not known. The sample comes from a study of CD4+ T cells in melanoma. Repertoires were generated with immunoSEQ multiplex PCR, while TCRdb's copy carries only in-frame clones and drops some. The data contain around 110,000 clones, about 90% of them singletons. Study-level results: In melanoma, neoantigen-specific CD4+ T cells reportedly differed in differentiation state.

CDR3 length equals 15 residues. Deletions cut 0 bases from V and 6 bases from J, with 11 bases between. Germline CDR1 reads MRHNA; CDR2 reads SNTAGT. The TCR originated in a human donor with melanoma. The specimen sequenced was peripheral blood. This chain links TRBV6-4 with TRBJ2-2, with D tentatively TRBD2 (6 bases). Here the CDR3 DNA reads TGTGCCAGCAGTGACTCGAAATCGGGGGCCGGGGAGCTGTTTTTT. Residues: CASSDSKSGAGELFF.